The 27 T cell receptor beta chains given below trace back to one sample, sequenced in a study of blood T cell repertoires in COVID-19. Produced via immunoSEQ multiplex PCR; TCRdb's table is partial and in-frame only. The table includes some 190,000 clones, approximately 77% detected once. Sample: peripheral blood. Receptors originate from a woman of 80 years or more with active or convalescent COVID-19.

This clone turned up a few times. The chain links TRBV10-3 to TRBJ1-1, with TRBD1 as a possible D gene (6 bases). The CDR3 runs 12 residues. V lost 4 bases and J lost 7, with 10 bases in between. Germline CDR1 reads ENHRY; CDR2 reads SYGVKD. The CDR3 spells CAISGTAGEAFF. The CDR3 coding sequence is TGTGCCATCAGTGGGACAGCCGGTGAAGCTTTCTTT.

V gene TRBV2 combines with J gene TRBJ2-5, with D possibly TRBD1 on 5 matching bases. The CDR3 covers 14 residues. Germline values: CDR1 SNHLY, CDR2 FYNNEI. The ends were cut back, 4 bases at V and 4 bases at J, with 13 bases in the middle. The CDR3 loop is CASSVRVRAETQYF. The CDR3 DNA sequence: TGTGCCAGCAGTGTCAGGGTTAGGGCAGAGACCCAGTACTTC.

The chain combines TRBV10-2 with TRBJ1-2; possibly TRBD1 for D (6 bases). This CDR3 has 12 residues. The ends were cut back, 6 bases at V and 4 bases at J, with 9 bases in the middle. Per germline, CDR1 WSHSY and CDR2 SAAADI. The CDR3 reads CASRDSVYGYTF. The CDR3 nucleotides read TGCGCCAGCAGGGACAGCGTCTATGGCTACACCTTC.

CDR3 in DNA: TGTGCCAGCAGTTGGACTAGCCAGTTACAGTTCTTC. It encodes CASSWTSQLQFF. The rearrangement uses TRBV5-5 and TRBJ2-1, with 8 bases lining up with TRBD2. The CDR3 is 12 amino acids. Trimming took 5 bases from V and 13 from J; bases not matched to a gene: 8. Per germline, CDR1 SGHKS and CDR2 YYEKEE (reference sequence).

The V call is TRBV5-1, the J call TRBJ1-1, with TRBD1 identical over 11 bases. Trimming took 4 bases from V and 10 from J; bases not matched to a gene: 6. Looked up from germline, CDR1 is SGHRS and CDR2 is YFSETQ. CDR3 length: 13 amino acids. The CDR3 nucleotides read TGCGCCAGCAGCGATGGACAGGGGGCAATAGCTTTCTTT. Amino acid sequence: CASSDGQGAIAFF. The complete variable domain, with remaining parts taken from reference TRBV5-1 and TRBJ1-1, reads KAGVTQTPRYLIKTRGQQVTLSCSPISGHRSVSWYQQTPGQGLQFLFEYFSETQRNKGNFPGRFSGRQFSNSRSEMNVSTLELGDSALYLCASSDGQGAIAFFGQGTRLTVV.

As to this clone: It is likely a read error, because the conserved phenylalanine at the end of the CDR3 is missing. The limits of the CDR3 on the DNA are not certain, so only TCRdb's listed CDR3 is given. This rearrangement joins TRBV7-8 to TRBJ2-7; the D call TRBD2 from the table was never checked on the DNA. The CDR3 totals 13 residues, both ends included. Germline lookup yields CDR1 SGHVS and CDR2 FQNEAQ. The CDR3 is CASSSAEGLAGEY.

V gene TRBV9 combines with J gene TRBJ2-5, with TRBD2 as a possible D gene (5 bases). CDR1 and CDR2 (germline): SGDLS, YYNGEE. Trimming took 0 bases from V and 4 from J, leaving 10 bases between them. CDR3 length: 14 residues. This CDR3 reads CASSVDGRRETQYF. In nucleotides, the CDR3 is TGTGCCAGCAGCGTAGATGGGAGAAGAGAGACCCAGTACTTC.

This chain connects TRBV18 to TRBJ2-7; 9 bases are a match to TRBD1. This CDR3 comprises 14 residues. The germline V gene encodes CDR1 KGHSH and CDR2 LQKENI. Trimming at V came to 1 base and at J to 5 bases, leaving 3 bases not matched to a gene. In nucleotides, the CDR3 is TGTGCCAGCTCACCACGGGACAGGGACCACGAGCAGTACTTC. Amino acids: CASSPRDRDHEQYF.

This clone came up a few times. The chain links TRBV5-1 to TRBJ1-2; 10 bases agree with TRBD1. Trimming cost V 5 bases and J 7 bases; bases outside gene matches: 14. The CDR3 has 16 residues. The germline gives CDR1 SGHRS, CDR2 YFSETQ. Here the CDR3 DNA reads TGCGCCAGCAGTTTCCGGGACGGGACAGGGGAACGTGGCTACACCTTC. This translates into CASSFRDGTGERGYTF.

The rearrangement joins TRBV12-5 to TRBJ1-1, with 7 bases aligning to TRBD1. The CDR3 is 13 amino acids. Germline V gene sequence: CDR1 LGHNT, CDR2 FRNRAP. After removal of 7 bases from V and 6 bases from J, the junction contained 8 bases not matched to a gene. The CDR3 DNA reads as TGTGCTAGTGCCGTCGAGACAGGGTCTGAAGCTTTCTTT. This gives the protein CASAVETGSEAFF. Variable domain in full (rest from reference TRBV12-5 and TRBJ1-1): DARVTQTPRHKVTEMGQEVTMRCQPILGHNTVFWYRQTMMQGLELLAYFRNRAPLDDSGMPKDRFSAEMPDATLATLKIQPSEPRDSAVYFCASAVETGSEAFFGQGTRLTVV.

This chain connects TRBV2 to TRBJ1-5, with TRBD1 as a possible D gene (5 bases). This CDR3 comprises 15 residues. The V and J ends lost 5 bases and 9 bases respectively, with 20 bases between them. CDR1 is SNHLY, CDR2 FYNNEI, per germline. CDR3 DNA sequence: TGTGCCAGCAGTCAGGACACGGGGGGATTGTTGCCCCAGCATTTT. It is translated as CASSQDTGGLLPQHF.

This clone appeared a few times. The chain carries TRBV28 and TRBJ2-7; 12 nucleotides agree with TRBD2. This CDR3 spans 15 amino acids. With V trimmed by 4 bases and J by 5 bases, 6 bases remained unmatched. CDR1 and CDR2 (germline): MDHEN, SYDVKM. CDR3 nucleotide sequence: TGTGCCAGCAGTTCCGGACTAGCGGGAAGTCACGAGCAGTACTTC. Amino acid sequence: CASSSGLAGSHEQYF.

V and J are TRBV3-1 (or the pseudogene TRBV3-2) and TRBJ2-1; unclear D gene. V was cut by 2 bases and J by 13 bases, with 12 bases left in between. From germline, CDR1 is LGHDT and CDR2 YNNKEL (reference sequence). The CDR3 has 12 amino acids. The CDR3 reads CASSQSLLGQFF. The CDR3 coding sequence is TGTGCCAGCAGCCAATCCTTACTGGGCCAGTTCTTC.

The chain recombines TRBV7-2 with TRBJ1-6, with D unresolved. Germline V gene sequence: CDR1 SGHTA, CDR2 FQGNSA. Deletions cut 1 base from V and 6 bases from J, with 13 bases between. This CDR3 is 16 amino acids long. The CDR3 loop reads CASSLEAQAPNSPLHF. The DNA for the CDR3 is TGTGCCAGCAGCTTAGAGGCGCAGGCCCCTAATTCACCCCTCCACTTT.

The chain couples TRBV2 to TRBJ1-1; tentatively, D is TRBD1 (5 bases). CDR1 and CDR2 from the germline V gene are SNHLY and FYNNEI. Trimming removed 2 bases from V and 0 bases from J, with 16 bases in between. The CDR3 is made up of 17 amino acids. As DNA, the CDR3 is TGTGCCAGCAGTGAATTTTTCGTAGGGGCTGTGAACACTGAAGCTTTCTTT. This codes for CASSEFFVGAVNTEAFF.

The CDR3 DNA sequence: TGTGCCAGCAGCGTAGGGTTGACAGGGGGCATCAATGAGCAGTTCTTC. Protein product: CASSVGLTGGINEQFF. The chain has TRBV9 and TRBJ2-1; 10 bases fit TRBD1. The CDR3 totals 16 residues. Trimming at V came to 0 bases and at J to 6 bases, leaving 6 bases not matched to a gene. Germline V gene data show CDR1 as SGDLS and CDR2 as YYNGEE.

The V call is TRBV7-6, the J call TRBJ2-2, with 10 bases matching TRBD2. CDR1 is SGHVS and CDR2 is FNYEAQ in the germline V gene. J was trimmed by 4 bases and V by 5 bases; bases with no gene match: 7. CDR3 length equals 16 residues. CDR3 DNA: TGTGCCAGCAGCCCCTTAGCGGGAGGTTCCACCGGGGAGCTGTTTTTT. Its protein is CASSPLAGGSTGELFF.

This chain connects TRBV27 to TRBJ2-7; weak D call: TRBD1 (5 bases). This CDR3 spans 14 amino acids. The germline V and J ends were trimmed by 2 bases and 6 bases, with 14 bases remaining between them. Germline CDR1 is MNHEY and CDR2 is SMNVEV (reference sequence). This CDR3 reads CASSLIAGNFEQYF. CDR3 sequence (DNA): TGTGCCAGCAGTTTAATTGCAGGGAACTTCGAGCAGTACTTC.

V is TRBV11-2 and J is TRBJ2-2; 7 bases are a match to TRBD2. Looked up from germline, CDR1 is SGHAT and CDR2 is FQNNGV. This CDR3 is built from 18 residues. V trimming: 3 bases; J trimming: 0 bases; junction bases outside the gene matches: 10. CDR3 in amino acids: CASSFRRAGSANTGELFF. The CDR3 bases are TGTGCCAGCAGCTTCCGGAGAGCGGGGTCCGCGAACACCGGGGAGCTGTTTTTT. The full variable domain, its missing parts supplied by reference TRBV11-2 and TRBJ2-2, is EAGVAQSPRYKIIEKRQSVAFWCNPISGHATLYWYQQILGQGPKLLIQFQNNGVVDDSQLPKDRFSAERLKGVDSTLKIQPAKLEDSAVYLCASSFRRAGSANTGELFFGEGSRLTVL.

This clone was picked up a small number of times. The chain combines TRBV7-2 with TRBJ1-5; no reliable D call. This CDR3 region has 15 residues. Germline V gene sequence: CDR1 SGHTA, CDR2 FQGNSA. V was shortened by 1 base and J by 9 bases, with 16 bases between the two germline ends. CDR3 sequence (DNA): TGTGCCAGCAGCTTAGTCACGGCAGGACTAGGGCCCCAGCATTTT. It yields the protein CASSLVTAGLGPQHF.

The chain couples TRBV2 to TRBJ2-3, with D possibly matching TRBD1 (6 bases). Deletions cut 8 bases from V and 3 bases from J, with 18 bases between. The CDR3 runs to 15 residues. Per the germline V gene, CDR1 is SNHLY and CDR2 is FYNNEI. Here the CDR3 DNA reads TGTGCCAGCGAATTTACACAGGGTAGTACAGATACGCAGTATTTT. Translated, it gives CASEFTQGSTDTQYF.

The J gene is TRBJ1-6, the V gene TRBV6-2 or TRBV6-3; 10 bases are shared with TRBD1. CDR3 length: 15 amino acids. From germline, CDR1 is MNHEY and CDR2 SVGEGT. J gave up 9 bases and V 5 bases, and 7 bases lay outside the gene matches. The CDR3 loop reads CASSPSTGGVSPLHF. CDR3 in DNA: TGTGCCAGCAGTCCCTCGACAGGGGGCGTTTCACCCCTCCACTTT.

The chain combines TRBV7-9 with TRBJ1-5, with D tentatively TRBD1 (6 bases). This CDR3 is built from 17 residues. V dropped 5 bases and J dropped 1 base, with 18 bases sitting between them. CDR1 and CDR2 from the germline V gene are SEHNR and FQNEAQ (reference sequence). The CDR3 DNA reads as TGTGCCAGCAGCCTCACCCCACAGGGTGGAAGCAATCAGCCCCAGCATTTT. Its translation is CASSLTPQGGSNQPQHF.

The J gene is TRBJ2-7, the V gene TRBV5-1; D might be TRBD1 (5 bases). The CDR3 consists of 14 residues. The V gene's germline CDR1 is SGHRS and CDR2 YFSETQ. V was cut by 2 bases and J by 2 bases, with 11 bases left in between. CDR3 protein: CASSFQGSTYEQYF. CDR3 DNA: TGCGCCAGCAGCTTCCAGGGATCTACCTACGAGCAGTACTTC. Full variable domain (missing parts from reference TRBV5-1 and TRBJ2-7): KAGVTQTPRYLIKTRGQQVTLSCSPISGHRSVSWYQQTPGQGLQFLFEYFSETQRNKGNFPGRFSGRQFSNSRSEMNVSTLELGDSALYLCASSFQGSTYEQYFGPGTRLTVT.

The V gene is TRBV6-6, the J gene TRBJ2-4; maybe TRBD2 (5 bases). V gave up 2 bases and J gave up 5 bases, with 16 bases separating them. The CDR3 loop spans 16 amino acids. CDR1 is MNHNY and CDR2 is SVGAGI in the germline V gene (reference sequence). CDR3 protein: CASSYNIEGTQNIQYF. Here the CDR3 DNA reads TGTGCCAGCAGTTACAATATAGAGGGTACCCAAAACATTCAGTACTTC.

This clone was found a few times. Other DNA sequences within the sample encode an identical CDR3. The rearrangement joins TRBV5-1 to TRBJ2-1, with 10 bases lining up with TRBD2. CDR3 length: 15 residues. The germline CDR1 and CDR2 sequences are SGHRS and YFSETQ. With V trimmed by 0 bases and J by 3 bases, 0 bases remained unmatched. CDR3 amino acids: CASSLGLAGYNEQFF. In DNA form, the CDR3 reads TGCGCCAGCAGCTTGGGACTAGCGGGCTACAATGAGCAGTTCTTC.

This sequence joins TRBV5-5 and TRBJ2-1; no clear D. The germline gives CDR1 SGHKS, CDR2 YYEKEE (reference sequence). The V end was cut by 0 bases, the J end by 3 bases, with 13 bases between. CDR3 length: 16 amino acids. In nucleotides, the CDR3 is TGTGCCAGCAGCTTGGAGCCTTTACCCCTCTACAATGAGCAGTTCTTC. It yields the protein CASSLEPLPLYNEQFF.